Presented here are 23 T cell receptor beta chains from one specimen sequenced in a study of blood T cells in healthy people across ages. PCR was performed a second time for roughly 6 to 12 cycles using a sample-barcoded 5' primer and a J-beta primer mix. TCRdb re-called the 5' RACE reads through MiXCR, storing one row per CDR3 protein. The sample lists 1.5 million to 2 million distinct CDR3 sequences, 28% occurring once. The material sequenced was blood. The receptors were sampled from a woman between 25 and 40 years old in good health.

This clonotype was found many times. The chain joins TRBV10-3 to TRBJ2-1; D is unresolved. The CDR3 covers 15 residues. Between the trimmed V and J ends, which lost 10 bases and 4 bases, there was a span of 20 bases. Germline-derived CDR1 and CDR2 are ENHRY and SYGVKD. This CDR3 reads CATLGRQDEYNEQFF. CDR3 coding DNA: TGTGCCACCCTCGGACGCCAGGACGAGTACAATGAGCAGTTCTTC.

The CDR3 bases are TGCGCCAGCAGCTTGGAACGGAACATTCAGTACTTC. Amino acids: CASSLERNIQYF. The chain is built from TRBV5-1 and TRBJ2-4; the D is unclear. The germline V gene encodes CDR1 SGHRS and CDR2 YFSETQ. V lost 0 bases and J 7 bases, leaving 5 bases between the germline ends. The CDR3 covers 12 residues. Using reference TRBV5-1 and TRBJ2-4 for the parts outside the CDR3, the full variable domain is KAGVTQTPRYLIKTRGQQVTLSCSPISGHRSVSWYQQTPGQGLQFLFEYFSETQRNKGNFPGRFSGRQFSNSRSEMNVSTLELGDSALYLCASSLERNIQYFGAGTRLSVL.

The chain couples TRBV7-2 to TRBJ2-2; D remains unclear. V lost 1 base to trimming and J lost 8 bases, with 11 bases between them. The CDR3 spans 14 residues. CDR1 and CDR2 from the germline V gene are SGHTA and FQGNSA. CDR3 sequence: CASSLVRAQGELFF. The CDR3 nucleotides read TGTGCCAGCAGCTTAGTTAGGGCCCAAGGGGAGCTGTTTTTT. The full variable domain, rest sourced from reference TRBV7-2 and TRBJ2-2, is GAGVSQSPSNKVTEKGKDVELRCDPISGHTALYWYRQSLGQGLEFLIYFQGNSAPDKSGLPSDRFSAERTGGSVSTLTIQRTQQEDSAVYLCASSLVRAQGELFFGEGSRLTVL.

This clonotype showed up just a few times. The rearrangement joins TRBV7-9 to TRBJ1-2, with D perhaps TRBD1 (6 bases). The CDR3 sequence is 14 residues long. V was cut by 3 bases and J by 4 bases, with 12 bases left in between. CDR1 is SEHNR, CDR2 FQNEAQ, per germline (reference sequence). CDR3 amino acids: CASSFEQGSYGYTF. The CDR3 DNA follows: TGTGCCAGCAGCTTTGAACAGGGATCCTATGGCTACACCTTC.

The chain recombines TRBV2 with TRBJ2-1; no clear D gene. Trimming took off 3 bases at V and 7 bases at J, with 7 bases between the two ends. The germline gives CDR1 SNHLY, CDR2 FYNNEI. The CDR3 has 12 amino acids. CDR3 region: CASSDGLNEQFF. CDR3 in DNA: TGTGCCAGCAGTGACGGCCTTAATGAGCAGTTCTTC. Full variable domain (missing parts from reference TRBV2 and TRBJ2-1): EPEVTQTPSHQVTQMGQEVILRCVPISNHLYFYWYRQILGQKVEFLVSFYNNEISEKSEIFDDQFSVERPDGSNFTLKIRSTKLEDSAMYFCASSDGLNEQFFGPGTRLTVL.

DNA for the CDR3: TGCAGCGTTGAAGAAGGTGGGGGCTTAAACTATGGCTACACCTTC. Residues: CSVEEGGGLNYGYTF. The rearrangement joins TRBV29-1 to TRBJ1-2; D is possibly TRBD1 (6 bases). The CDR3 loop spans 15 amino acids. Germline loops: CDR1 SQVTM, CDR2 ANQGSEA. Trimming left V 0 bases short and J 2 bases short, with 13 bases between. The variable domain in full, completed from reference TRBV29-1 and TRBJ1-2, reads SAVISQKPSRDICQRGTSLTIQCQVDSQVTMMFWYRQQPGQSLTLIATANQGSEATYESGFVIDKFPISRPNLTFSTLTVSNMSPEDSSIYLCSVEEGGGLNYGYTFGSGTRLTVV.

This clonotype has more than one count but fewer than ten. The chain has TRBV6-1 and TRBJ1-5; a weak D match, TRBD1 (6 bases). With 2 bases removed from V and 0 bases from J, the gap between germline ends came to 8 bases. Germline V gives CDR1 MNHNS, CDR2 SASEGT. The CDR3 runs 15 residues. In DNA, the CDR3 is TGTGCCAGCAGTGAACCGGGACATAGCAATCAGCCCCAGCATTTT. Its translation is CASSEPGHSNQPQHF.

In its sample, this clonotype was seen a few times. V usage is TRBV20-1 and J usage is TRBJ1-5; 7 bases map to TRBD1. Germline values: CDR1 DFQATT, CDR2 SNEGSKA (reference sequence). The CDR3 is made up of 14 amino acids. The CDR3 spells CAAQGIGSNQPQHF. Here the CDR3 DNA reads TGCGCGGCACAGGGGATAGGTAGCAATCAGCCCCAGCATTTT.

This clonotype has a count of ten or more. This CDR3 reads CASSVGQGSGQYF. DNA for the CDR3: TGTGCCAGCAGCGTTGGACAGGGGAGCGGGCAGTACTTC. The chain uses TRBV9 and TRBJ2-7, with TRBD1 matching 9 bases. CDR3 length: 13 amino acids. J was trimmed by 9 bases and V by 2 bases; bases with no gene match: 6. The V gene's germline CDR1 is SGDLS and CDR2 YYNGEE.

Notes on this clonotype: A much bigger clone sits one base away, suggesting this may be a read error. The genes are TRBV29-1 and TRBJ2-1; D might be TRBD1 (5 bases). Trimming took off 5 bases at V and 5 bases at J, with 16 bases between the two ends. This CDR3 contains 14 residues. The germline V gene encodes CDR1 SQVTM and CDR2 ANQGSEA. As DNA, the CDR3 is TGCAGCGTTCTCTCGGGCAGGGCAGACAATGAGCAGTTCTTC. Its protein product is CSVLSGRADNEQFF.

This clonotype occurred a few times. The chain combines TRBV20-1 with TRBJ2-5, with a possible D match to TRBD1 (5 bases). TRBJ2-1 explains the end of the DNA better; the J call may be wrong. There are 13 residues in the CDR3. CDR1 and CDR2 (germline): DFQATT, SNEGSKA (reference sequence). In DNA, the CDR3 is TGCAGTGCACATGACAGAAACCAAGAGACCCAGTTCTTC. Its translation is CSAHDRNQETQFF.

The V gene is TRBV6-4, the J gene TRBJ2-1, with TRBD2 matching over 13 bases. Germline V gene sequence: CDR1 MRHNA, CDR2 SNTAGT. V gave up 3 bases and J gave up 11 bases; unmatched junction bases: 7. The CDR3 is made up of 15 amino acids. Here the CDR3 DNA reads TGTGCCAGCAGTGAAAGACTAGCGGGGGGAGGTAAGCAGTTCTTC. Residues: CASSERLAGGGKQFF.

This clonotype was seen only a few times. CDR3 protein: CSGGEKNTEAFF. The DNA of the CDR3 is TGCAGCGGAGGGGAGAAGAACACTGAAGCTTTCTTT. The chain has TRBV29-1 and TRBJ1-1, with a tentative D call TRBD1 (5 bases). Germline V gene sequence: CDR1 SQVTM, CDR2 ANQGSEA. This CDR3 has 12 amino acids. Deletions cut 7 bases from V and 1 base from J, with 10 bases between.

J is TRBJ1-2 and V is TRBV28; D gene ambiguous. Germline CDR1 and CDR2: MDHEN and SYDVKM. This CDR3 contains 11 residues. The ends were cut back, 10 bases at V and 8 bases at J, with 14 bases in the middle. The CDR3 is CATWAVEGYTF. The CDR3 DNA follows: TGTGCCACCTGGGCAGTGGAGGGCTACACCTTC.

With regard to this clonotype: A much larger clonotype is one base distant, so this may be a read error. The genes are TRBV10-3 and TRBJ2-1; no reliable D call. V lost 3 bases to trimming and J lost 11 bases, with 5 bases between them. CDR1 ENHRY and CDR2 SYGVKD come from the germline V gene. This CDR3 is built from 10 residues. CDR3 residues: CAISDGKQFF. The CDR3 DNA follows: TGTGCCATCAGTGACGGTAAGCAGTTCTTC.

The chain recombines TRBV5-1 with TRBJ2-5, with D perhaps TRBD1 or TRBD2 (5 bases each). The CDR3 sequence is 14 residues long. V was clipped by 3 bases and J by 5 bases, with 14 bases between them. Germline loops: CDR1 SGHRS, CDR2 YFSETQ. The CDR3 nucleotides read TGCGCCAGCAGCTATGCGGGCAGGGAGGAGACCCAGTACTTC. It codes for CASSYAGREETQYF. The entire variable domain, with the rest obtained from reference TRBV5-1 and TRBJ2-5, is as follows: KAGVTQTPRYLIKTRGQQVTLSCSPISGHRSVSWYQQTPGQGLQFLFEYFSETQRNKGNFPGRFSGRQFSNSRSEMNVSTLELGDSALYLCASSYAGREETQYFGPGTRLLVL.

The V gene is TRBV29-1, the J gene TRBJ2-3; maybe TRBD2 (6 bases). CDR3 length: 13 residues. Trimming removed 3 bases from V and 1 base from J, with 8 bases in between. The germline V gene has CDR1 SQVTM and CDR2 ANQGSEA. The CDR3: CSVESSGTDTQYF. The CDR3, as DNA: TGCAGCGTTGAGTCTAGCGGCACAGATACGCAGTATTTT.

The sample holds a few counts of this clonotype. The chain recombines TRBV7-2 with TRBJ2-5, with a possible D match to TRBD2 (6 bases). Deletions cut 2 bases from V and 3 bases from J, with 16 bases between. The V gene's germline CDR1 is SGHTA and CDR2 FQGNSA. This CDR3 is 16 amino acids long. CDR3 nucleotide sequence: TGTGCCAGCAGCTTACGGACTATCGGGGGTAAAGAGACCCAGTACTTC. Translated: CASSLRTIGGKETQYF.

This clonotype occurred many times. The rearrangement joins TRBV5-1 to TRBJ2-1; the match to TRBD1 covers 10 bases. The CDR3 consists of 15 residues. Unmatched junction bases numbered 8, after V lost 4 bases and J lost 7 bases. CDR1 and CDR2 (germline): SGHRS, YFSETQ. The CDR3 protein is CASSPGQGKINEQFF. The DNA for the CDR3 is TGCGCCAGCAGCCCGGGACAGGGGAAGATTAATGAGCAGTTCTTC.

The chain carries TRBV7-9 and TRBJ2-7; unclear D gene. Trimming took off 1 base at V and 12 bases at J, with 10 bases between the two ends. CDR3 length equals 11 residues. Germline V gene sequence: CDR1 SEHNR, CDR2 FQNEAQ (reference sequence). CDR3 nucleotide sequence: TGTGCCAGCAGCTTAGAGTACGGGCGGTACTTC. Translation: CASSLEYGRYF.

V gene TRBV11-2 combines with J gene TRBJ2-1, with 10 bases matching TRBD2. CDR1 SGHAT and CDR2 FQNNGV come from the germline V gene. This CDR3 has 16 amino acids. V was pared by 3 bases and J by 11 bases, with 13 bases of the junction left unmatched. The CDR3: CASSLSFRQRGGQQFF. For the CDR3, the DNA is TGTGCCAGCAGCTTGTCCTTCCGACAGCGGGGGGGCCAGCAGTTCTTC.

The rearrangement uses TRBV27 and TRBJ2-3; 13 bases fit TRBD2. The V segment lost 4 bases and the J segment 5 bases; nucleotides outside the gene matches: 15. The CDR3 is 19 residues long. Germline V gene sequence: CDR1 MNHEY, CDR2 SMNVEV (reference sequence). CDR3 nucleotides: TGTGCCAGCAGTTCCAGACTAGCGGGGGGCCGCCAGTCTGGAGATACGCAGTATTTT. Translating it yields CASSSRLAGGRQSGDTQYF.

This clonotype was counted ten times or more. The CDR3 coding sequence is TGTGCCAGCAGAGAACAGGGGATCAAGCAGTTCTTC. Residues: CASREQGIKQFF. The J gene is TRBJ2-1, the V gene TRBV6-5; 7 bases are a match to TRBD1. The CDR3 is 12 residues long. Germline V lookup: CDR1 MNHEY, CDR2 SVGAGI. V lost 6 bases and J lost 11; bases outside the gene matches: 7.